These 8 T cell receptor beta chains share one sample of origin, sequenced in a study of T-cell memory formation after mild COVID-19. A single record per CDR3 protein comes from TCRdb applying MiXCR to the 5' RACE reads. The table has around 190,000 distinct CDR3 sequences, 15% to 20% seen once. Material for sequencing was PBMCs or a T cell subset sorted from them (not recorded which). The receptors here all came from a young man who had mild COVID-19 (a few samples of this study predate the infection). Cell type and time point are not known.

This clonotype was detected only a few times. The chain couples TRBV20-1 to TRBJ1-1; D is undetermined. V dropped 3 bases and J dropped 0 bases, with 14 bases sitting between them. CDR3 length: 15 amino acids. CDR1 and CDR2 from the germline V gene are DFQATT and SNEGSKA (reference sequence). The CDR3 region has the DNA TGCAGTGCTAGTTATTACTCCCGTTTGAACACTGAAGCTTTCTTT. It specifies CSASYYSRLNTEAFF.

This chain links TRBV25-1 with TRBJ2-1; 8 nucleotides align to TRBD2. The CDR3 has 16 residues. V lost 4 bases and J lost 4; bases outside the gene matches: 9. CDR1 is MGHDK, CDR2 SYGVNS, per germline. CDR3 coding DNA: TGTGCCAGCAGTGCCACAAGCGGGGGCCAATACAATGAGCAGTTCTTC. Its translation: CASSATSGGQYNEQFF.

This chain uses TRBV6-2 or TRBV6-3 with TRBJ2-2; maybe TRBD2 (7 bases). This CDR3 is built from 15 residues. Deletions cut 2 bases from V and 4 bases from J, with 11 bases between. The V gene's germline CDR1 is MNHEY and CDR2 SVGEGT. CDR3 sequence reads: CASSYMRGRTGELFF. CDR3 nucleotide sequence: TGTGCCAGCAGTTACATGCGGGGGCGCACCGGGGAGCTGTTTTTT.

There are many counts of this clonotype. The chain carries TRBV9 and TRBJ2-5, with D possibly matching TRBD2 (5 bases). The CDR3 is 15 amino acids. V lost 0 bases, J lost 0 bases, and 9 bases lay in between. Per the germline V gene, CDR1 is SGDLS and CDR2 is YYNGEE. In nucleotides, the CDR3 is TGTGCCAGCAGCGTAGCTGGAGGAAACCAAGAGACCCAGTACTTC. It codes for CASSVAGGNQETQYF. The full variable domain, rest sourced from reference TRBV9 and TRBJ2-5, is DSGVTQTPKHLITATGQRVTLRCSPRSGDLSVYWYQQSLDQGLQFLIQYYNGEERAKGNILERFSAQQFPDLHSELNLSSLELGDSALYFCASSVAGGNQETQYFGPGTRLLVL.

This clonotype was seen more than once but under ten times. J is TRBJ2-5 and V is TRBV2; TRBD2 aligns across 7 bases. The germline V gene encodes CDR1 SNHLY and CDR2 FYNNEI. The ends lost 4 bases at V and 2 bases at J; junction bases unmatched: 4. This CDR3 region has 14 residues. The CDR3 protein is CASSVWTRQETQYF. The CDR3 DNA reads as TGTGCCAGCAGTGTCTGGACTAGACAAGAGACCCAGTACTTC.

V gene TRBV5-4 combines with J gene TRBJ2-2, with a tentative D call TRBD1 (5 bases). Between the trimmed V and J ends, which lost 6 bases and 1 base, there was a span of 7 bases. The CDR3 length is 13 residues. Per the germline V gene, CDR1 is SGHNT and CDR2 is YYREEE (reference sequence). In nucleotides, the CDR3 is TGTGCCAGCAAAGGACAGAACACCGGGGAGCTGTTTTTT. This codes for CASKGQNTGELFF.

The chain couples TRBV5-1 to TRBJ2-3; a possible D gene is TRBD1 (5 bases). The germline gives CDR1 SGHRS, CDR2 YFSETQ. V was clipped by 0 bases and J by 5 bases, with 7 bases between them. The CDR3 runs 13 residues. CDR3 DNA: TGCGCCAGCAGCTTGGGGGGCGAAGATACGCAGTATTTT. Amino acid sequence: CASSLGGEDTQYF.

This clonotype appeared a few times. This chain joins TRBV5-8 and TRBJ1-2; D gene ambiguous. CDR3 length: 15 residues. Germline loops: CDR1 SGHTS, CDR2 YDEGEE. Trimming left V 5 bases short and J 2 bases short, with 16 bases between. CDR3 nucleotides: TGTGCCAGCAGGTCTCCCAGAGCGCAAAACTATGGCTACACCTTC. Translation: CASRSPRAQNYGYTF.